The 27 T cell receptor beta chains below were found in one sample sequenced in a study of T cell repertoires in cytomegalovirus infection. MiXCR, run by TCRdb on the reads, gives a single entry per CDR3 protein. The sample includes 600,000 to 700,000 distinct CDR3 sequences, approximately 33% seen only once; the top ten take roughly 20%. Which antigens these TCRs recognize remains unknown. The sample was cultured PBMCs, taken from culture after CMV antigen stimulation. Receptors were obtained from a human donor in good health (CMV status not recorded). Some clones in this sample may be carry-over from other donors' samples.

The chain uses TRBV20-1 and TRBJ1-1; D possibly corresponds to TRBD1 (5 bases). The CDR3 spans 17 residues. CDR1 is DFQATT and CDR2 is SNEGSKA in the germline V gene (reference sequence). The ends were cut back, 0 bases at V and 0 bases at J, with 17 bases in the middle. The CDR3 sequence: CSARDGVAGSLNTEAFF. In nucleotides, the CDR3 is TGCAGTGCTAGAGATGGGGTAGCAGGGAGCTTGAACACTGAAGCTTTCTTT.

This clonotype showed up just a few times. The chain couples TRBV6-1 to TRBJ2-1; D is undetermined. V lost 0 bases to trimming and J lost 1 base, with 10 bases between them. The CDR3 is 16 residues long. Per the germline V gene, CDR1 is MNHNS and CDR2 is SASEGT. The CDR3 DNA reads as TGTGCCAGCAGTGAAGCTATGTGGGGATCCTACAATGAGCAGTTCTTC. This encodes CASSEAMWGSYNEQFF.

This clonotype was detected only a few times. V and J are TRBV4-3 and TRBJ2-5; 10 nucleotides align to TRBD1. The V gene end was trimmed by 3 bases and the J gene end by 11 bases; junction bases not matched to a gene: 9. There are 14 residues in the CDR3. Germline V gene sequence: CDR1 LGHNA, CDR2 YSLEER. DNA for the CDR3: TGCGCCAGCAGCCATCAAGGACAGGGGGGGAAGCAGTACTTC. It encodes CASSHQGQGGKQYF.

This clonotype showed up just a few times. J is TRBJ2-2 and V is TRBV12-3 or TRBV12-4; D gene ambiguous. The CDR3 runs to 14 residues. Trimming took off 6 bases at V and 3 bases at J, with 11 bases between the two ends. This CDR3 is CASSPPWDTGELFF. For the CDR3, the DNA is TGTGCCAGCAGCCCGCCGTGGGACACCGGGGAGCTGTTTTTT.

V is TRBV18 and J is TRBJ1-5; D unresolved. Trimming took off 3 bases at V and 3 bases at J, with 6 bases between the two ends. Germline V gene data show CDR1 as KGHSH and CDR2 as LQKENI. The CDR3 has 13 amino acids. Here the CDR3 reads CASSPDVNQPQHF. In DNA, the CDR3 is TGTGCCAGCTCACCGGATGTCAATCAGCCCCAGCATTTT.

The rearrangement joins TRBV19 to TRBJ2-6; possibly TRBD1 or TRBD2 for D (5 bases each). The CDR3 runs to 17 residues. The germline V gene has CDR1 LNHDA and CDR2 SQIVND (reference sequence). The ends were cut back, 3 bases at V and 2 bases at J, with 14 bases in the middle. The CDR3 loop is CASSILLRGAGANVLTF. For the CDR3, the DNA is TGTGCCAGTAGTATTTTGTTGCGAGGGGCTGGGGCCAACGTCCTGACTTTC.

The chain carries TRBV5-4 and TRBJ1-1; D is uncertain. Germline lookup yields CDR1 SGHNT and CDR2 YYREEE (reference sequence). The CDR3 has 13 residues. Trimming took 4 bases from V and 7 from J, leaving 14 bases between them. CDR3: CASSNTPGGEAFF. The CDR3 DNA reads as TGTGCCAGCAGCAATACCCCGGGCGGTGAAGCTTTCTTT.

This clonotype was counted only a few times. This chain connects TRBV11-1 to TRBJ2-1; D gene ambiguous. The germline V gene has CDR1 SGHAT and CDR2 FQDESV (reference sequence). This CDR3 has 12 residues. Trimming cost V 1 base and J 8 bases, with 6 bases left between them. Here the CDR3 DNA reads TGTGCCAGCAGCTTAGTAGAATATGAGCAGTTCTTC. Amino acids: CASSLVEYEQFF.

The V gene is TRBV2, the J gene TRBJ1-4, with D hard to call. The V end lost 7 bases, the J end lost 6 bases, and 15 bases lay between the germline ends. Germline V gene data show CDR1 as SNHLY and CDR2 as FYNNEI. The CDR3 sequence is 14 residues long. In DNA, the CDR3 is TGTGCCAGCAAAGCCTCTGAGCACCATGAAAAACTGTTTTTT. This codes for CASKASEHHEKLFF.

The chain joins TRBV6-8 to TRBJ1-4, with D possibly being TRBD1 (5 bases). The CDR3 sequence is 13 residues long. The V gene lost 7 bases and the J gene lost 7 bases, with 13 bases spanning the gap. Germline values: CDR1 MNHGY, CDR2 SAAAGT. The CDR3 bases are TGTGCCAGCATCTGGGACGCGGGTGAAAAACTGTTTTTT. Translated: CASIWDAGEKLFF.

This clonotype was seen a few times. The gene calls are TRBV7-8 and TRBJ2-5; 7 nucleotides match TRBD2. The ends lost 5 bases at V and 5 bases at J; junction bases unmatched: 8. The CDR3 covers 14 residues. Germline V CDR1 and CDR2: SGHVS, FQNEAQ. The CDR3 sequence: CASSRPGLWETQYF. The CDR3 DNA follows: TGTGCCAGCAGCAGACCGGGACTATGGGAGACCCAGTACTTC. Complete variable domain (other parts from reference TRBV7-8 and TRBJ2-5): GAGVSQSPRYKVAKRGQDVALRCDPISGHVSLFWYQQALGQGPEFLTYFQNEAQLDKSGLPSDRFFAERPEGSVSTLKIQRTQQEDSAVYLCASSRPGLWETQYFGPGTRLLVL.

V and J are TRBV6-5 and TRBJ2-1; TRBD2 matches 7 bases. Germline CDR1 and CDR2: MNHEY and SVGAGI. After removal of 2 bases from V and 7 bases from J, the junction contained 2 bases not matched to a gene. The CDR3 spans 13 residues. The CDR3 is CASSYEAGNEQFF. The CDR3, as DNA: TGTGCCAGCAGTTACGAAGCGGGGAATGAGCAGTTCTTC.

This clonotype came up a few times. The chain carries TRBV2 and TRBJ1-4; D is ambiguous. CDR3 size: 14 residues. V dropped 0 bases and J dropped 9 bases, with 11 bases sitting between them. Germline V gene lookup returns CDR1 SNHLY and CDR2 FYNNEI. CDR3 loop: CASSEAGRTQKLFF. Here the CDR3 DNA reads TGTGCCAGCAGTGAAGCTGGTCGGACGCAAAAACTGTTTTTT.

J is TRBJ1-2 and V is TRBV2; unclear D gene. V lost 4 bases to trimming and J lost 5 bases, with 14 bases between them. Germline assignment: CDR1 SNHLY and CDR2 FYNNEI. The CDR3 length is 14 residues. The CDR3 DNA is TGTGCCAGCAGTGTACTGGACCCGGGTTATGGCTACACCTTC. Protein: CASSVLDPGYGYTF. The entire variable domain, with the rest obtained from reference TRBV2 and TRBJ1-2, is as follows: EPEVTQTPSHQVTQMGQEVILRCVPISNHLYFYWYRQILGQKVEFLVSFYNNEISEKSEIFDDQFSVERPDGSNFTLKIRSTKLEDSAMYFCASSVLDPGYGYTFGSGTRLTVV.

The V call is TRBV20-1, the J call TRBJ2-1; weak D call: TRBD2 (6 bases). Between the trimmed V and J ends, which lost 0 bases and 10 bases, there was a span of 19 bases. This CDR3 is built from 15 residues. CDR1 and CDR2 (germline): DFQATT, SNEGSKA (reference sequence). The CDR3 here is CSARDGREPPWEQFF. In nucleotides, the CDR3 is TGCAGTGCTAGAGATGGCCGGGAGCCTCCATGGGAGCAGTTCTTC.

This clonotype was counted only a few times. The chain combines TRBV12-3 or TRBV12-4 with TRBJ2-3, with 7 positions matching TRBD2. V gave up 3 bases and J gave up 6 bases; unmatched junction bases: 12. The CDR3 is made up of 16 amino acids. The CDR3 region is CASSFTLAGAGDTQYF. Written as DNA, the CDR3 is TGTGCCAGCAGTTTTACTCTCGCGGGAGCCGGGGATACGCAGTATTTT.

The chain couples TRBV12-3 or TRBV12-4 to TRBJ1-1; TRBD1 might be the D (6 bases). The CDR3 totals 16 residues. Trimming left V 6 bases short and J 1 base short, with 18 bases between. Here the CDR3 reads CASSLAPGAGNTEAFF. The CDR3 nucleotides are TGTGCCAGCAGCCTCGCCCCGGGGGCCGGGAACACTGAAGCTTTCTTT.

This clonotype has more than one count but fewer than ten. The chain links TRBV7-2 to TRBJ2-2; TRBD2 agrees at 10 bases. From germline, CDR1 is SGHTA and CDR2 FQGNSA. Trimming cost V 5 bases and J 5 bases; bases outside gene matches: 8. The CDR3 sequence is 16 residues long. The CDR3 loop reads CASSPTGAGGTGELFF. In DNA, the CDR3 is TGTGCCAGCAGCCCTACCGGAGCGGGGGGGACCGGGGAGCTGTTTTTT.

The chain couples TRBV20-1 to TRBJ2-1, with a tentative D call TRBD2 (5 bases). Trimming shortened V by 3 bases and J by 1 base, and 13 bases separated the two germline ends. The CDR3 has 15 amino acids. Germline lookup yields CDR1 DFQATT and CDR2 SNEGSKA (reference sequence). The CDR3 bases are TGCAGTGCTAGCCAGTCTAGCAAGTCCTACAATGAGCAGTTCTTC. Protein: CSASQSSKSYNEQFF.

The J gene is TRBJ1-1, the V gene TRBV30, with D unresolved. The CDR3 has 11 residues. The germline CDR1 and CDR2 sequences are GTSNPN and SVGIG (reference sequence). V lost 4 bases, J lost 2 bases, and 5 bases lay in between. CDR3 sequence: CAWTFNTEAFF. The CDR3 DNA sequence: TGTGCCTGGACCTTCAACACTGAAGCTTTCTTT.

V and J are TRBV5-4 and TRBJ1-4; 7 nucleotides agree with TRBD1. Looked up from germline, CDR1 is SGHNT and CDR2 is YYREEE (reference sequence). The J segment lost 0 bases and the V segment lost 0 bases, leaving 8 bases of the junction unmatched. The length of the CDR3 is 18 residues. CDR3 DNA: TGTGCCAGCAGCTTGGGATTAACAGGGGTACCAACTAATGAAAAACTGTTTTTT. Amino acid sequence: CASSLGLTGVPTNEKLFF.

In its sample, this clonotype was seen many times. This chain's CDR3 is CASSPGQGREKLFF. In DNA form, the CDR3 reads TGTGCCAGCAGCCCGGGACAGGGAAGGGAAAAACTGTTTTTT. The V call is TRBV7-2, the J call TRBJ1-4; 9 nucleotides align to TRBD1. Germline CDR1 and CDR2: SGHTA and FQGNSA. CDR3 length: 14 amino acids. J lost 8 bases, V lost 5 bases, and 6 bases had no gene match.

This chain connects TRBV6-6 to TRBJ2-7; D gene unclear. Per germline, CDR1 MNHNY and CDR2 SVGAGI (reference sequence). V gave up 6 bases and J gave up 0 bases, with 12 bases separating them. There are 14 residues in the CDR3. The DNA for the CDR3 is TGTGCCAGCAGGCCCAGCCTTTTCTCCTACGAGCAGTACTTC. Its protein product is CASRPSLFSYEQYF.

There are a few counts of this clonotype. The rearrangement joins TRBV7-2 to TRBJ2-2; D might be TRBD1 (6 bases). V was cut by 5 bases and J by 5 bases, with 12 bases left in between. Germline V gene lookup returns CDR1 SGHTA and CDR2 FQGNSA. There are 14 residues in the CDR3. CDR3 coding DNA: TGTGCCAGCAGCCCCCAGGGGTATACCGGGGAGCTGTTTTTT. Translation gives CASSPQGYTGELFF.

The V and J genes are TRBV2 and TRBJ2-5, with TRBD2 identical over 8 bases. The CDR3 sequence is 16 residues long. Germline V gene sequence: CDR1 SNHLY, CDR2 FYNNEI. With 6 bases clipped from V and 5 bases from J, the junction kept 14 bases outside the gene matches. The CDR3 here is CASRRGKVAGPETQYF. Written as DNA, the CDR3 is TGTGCCAGCAGGAGGGGGAAGGTAGCGGGACCTGAGACCCAGTACTTC.

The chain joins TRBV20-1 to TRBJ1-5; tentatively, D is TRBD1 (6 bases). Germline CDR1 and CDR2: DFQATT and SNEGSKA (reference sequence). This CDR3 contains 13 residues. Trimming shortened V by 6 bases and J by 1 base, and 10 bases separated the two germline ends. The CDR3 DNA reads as TGCAGTGCGTCAGGGGAGAGCAATCAGCCCCAGCATTTT. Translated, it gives CSASGESNQPQHF.

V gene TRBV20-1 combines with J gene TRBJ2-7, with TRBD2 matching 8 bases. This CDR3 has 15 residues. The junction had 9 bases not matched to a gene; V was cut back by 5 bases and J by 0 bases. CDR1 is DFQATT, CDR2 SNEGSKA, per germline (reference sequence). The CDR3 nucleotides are TGCAGTGCTGTGGCGCTTAGCGGGGACTCCTACGAGCAGTACTTC. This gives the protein CSAVALSGDSYEQYF.